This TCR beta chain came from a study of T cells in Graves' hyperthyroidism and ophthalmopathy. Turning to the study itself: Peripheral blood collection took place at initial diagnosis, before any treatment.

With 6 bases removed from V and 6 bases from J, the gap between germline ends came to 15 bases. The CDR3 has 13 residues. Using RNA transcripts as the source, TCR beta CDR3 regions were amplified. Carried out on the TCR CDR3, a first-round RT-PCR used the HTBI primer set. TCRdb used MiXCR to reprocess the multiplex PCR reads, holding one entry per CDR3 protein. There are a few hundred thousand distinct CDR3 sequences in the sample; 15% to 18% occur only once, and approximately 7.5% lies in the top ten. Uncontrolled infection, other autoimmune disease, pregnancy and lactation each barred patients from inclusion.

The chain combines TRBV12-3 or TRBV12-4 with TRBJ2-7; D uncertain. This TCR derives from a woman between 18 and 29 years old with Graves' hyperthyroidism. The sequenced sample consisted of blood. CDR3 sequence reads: CASSLQEVSEQYF. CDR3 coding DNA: TGTGCCAGCAGCCTTCAAGAAGTGAGCGAGCAGTACTTC.